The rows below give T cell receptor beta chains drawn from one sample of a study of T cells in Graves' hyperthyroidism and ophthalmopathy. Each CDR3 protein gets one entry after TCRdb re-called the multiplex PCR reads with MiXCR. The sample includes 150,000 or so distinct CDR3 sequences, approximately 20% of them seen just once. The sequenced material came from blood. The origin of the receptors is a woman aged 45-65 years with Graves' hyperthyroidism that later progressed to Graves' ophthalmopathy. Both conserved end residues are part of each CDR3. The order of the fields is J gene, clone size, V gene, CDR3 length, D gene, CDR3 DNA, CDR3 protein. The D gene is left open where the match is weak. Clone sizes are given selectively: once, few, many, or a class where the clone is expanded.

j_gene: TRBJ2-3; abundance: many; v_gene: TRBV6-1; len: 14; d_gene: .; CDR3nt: TGTGCCAGCAGTGAACCGGAGCACACAGATACGCAGTATTTT; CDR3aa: CASSEPEHTDTQYF
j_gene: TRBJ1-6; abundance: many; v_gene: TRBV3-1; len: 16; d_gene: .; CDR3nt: TGTGCCAGCAGCCAAGGACCAACAGGGACCTCTTCACCCCTCCACTTT; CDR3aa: CASSQGPTGTSSPLHF
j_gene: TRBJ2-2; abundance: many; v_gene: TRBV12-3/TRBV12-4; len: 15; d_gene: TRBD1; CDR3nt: TGTGCCAGCAGTTTTAGGGGACAGGGTCAGAGGGAGCTGTTTTTT; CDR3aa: CASSFRGQGQRELFF
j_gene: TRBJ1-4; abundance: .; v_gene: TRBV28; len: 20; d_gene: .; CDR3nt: TGTGCCAGCAGTTTTTCGTACGCACAGTGGGGCGCGGAGGGGAATGAAAAACTGTTTTTT; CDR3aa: CASSFSYAQWGAEGNEKLFF
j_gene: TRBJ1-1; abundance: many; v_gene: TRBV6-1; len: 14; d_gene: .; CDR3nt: TGTGCCAGCAGTGACAGGGGAGTGGGCACTGAAGCTTTCTTT; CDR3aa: CASSDRGVGTEAFF
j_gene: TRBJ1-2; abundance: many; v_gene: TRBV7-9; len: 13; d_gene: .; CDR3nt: TGTGCCAGCAGCGCACAGGGTTTTCGGGGCTACACCTTC; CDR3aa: CASSAQGFRGYTF
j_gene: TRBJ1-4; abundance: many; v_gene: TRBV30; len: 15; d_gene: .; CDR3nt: TGTGCCTGGAGTGTTTCGGCAGCAACTAATGAAAAACTGTTTTTT; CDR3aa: CAWSVSAATNEKLFF
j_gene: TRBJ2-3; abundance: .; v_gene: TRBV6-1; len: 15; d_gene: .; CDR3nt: TGTGCCAGCAGTGAAGTCGGGGCAGGCACAGATACGCAGTATTTT; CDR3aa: CASSEVGAGTDTQYF
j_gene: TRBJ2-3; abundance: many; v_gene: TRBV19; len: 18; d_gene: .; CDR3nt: TGTGCCAGAAATCCAACACGTAGGCTAGGGCAGCACACTAATACGCAGTATTTT; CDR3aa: CARNPTRRLGQHTNTQYF
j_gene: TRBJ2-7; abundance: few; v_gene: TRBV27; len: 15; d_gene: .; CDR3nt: TGTGCCAGCAGTTTCAGGGGTACTATACAGGATACGCAGTACTTC; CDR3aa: CASSFRGTIQDTQYF
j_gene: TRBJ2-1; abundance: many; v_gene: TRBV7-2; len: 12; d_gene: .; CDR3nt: TGTGCCAGCAGCTTAATGGTCAATGAGCAGTTCTTC; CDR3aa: CASSLMVNEQFF
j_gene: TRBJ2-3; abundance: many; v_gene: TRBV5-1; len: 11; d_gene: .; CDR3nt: TGCGCCAGCAGTGATTTGGGGGTGCAGTATTTT; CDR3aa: CASSDLGVQYF
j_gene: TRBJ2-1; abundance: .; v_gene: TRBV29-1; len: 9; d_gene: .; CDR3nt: TGCAGCGCCCACAATGAGCAGTTCTTC; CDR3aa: CSAHNEQFF
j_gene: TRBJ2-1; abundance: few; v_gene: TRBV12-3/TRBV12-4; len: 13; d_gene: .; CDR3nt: TGTGCCAGCAGCCCTGAAGGGGGGAGTGAGCAGTTCTTC; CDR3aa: CASSPEGGSEQFF
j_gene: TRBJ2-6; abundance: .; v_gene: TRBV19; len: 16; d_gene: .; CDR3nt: TGTGCCAGTAGTCCGGGGCGTCACTCTGGGGCCAACGTCCTGACTTTC; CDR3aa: CASSPGRHSGANVLTF
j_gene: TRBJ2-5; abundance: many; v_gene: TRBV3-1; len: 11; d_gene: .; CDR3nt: TGTGCCAGCAGCCAAGGGGAGACCCAGTACTTC; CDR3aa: CASSQGETQYF
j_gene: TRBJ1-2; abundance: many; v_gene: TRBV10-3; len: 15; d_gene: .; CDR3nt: TGTGCCATCAGTGACCTCAGAAAAGCTAACTATGGCTACACCTTC; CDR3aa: CAISDLRKANYGYTF
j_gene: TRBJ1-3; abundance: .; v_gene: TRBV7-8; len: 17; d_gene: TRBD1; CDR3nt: TGTGCCAGCAGCTTCATGTTGGACAGGGTCTCTGGAAACACCATATATTTT; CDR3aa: CASSFMLDRVSGNTIYF
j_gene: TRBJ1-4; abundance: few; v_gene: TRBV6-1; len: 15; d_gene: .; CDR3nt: TGTGCCAGCAGTGAAGATATTGCAACTAATGAAAAACTGTTTTTT; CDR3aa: CASSEDIATNEKLFF
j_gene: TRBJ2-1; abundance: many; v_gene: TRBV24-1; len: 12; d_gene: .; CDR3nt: TGTGCCACCAGCTCTGGACAGCTGACCCAGTTCTTC; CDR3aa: CATSSGQLTQFF
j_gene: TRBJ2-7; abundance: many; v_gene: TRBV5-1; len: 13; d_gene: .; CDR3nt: TGCGCCAGCAGCTTGGATCGGAACTACGAGCAGTACTTC; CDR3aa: CASSLDRNYEQYF
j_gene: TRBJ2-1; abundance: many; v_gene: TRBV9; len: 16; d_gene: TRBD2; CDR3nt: TGTGCCAGCAGCCAAACTAGCGGGGGGTTCTACAATGAGCAGTTCTTC; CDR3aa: CASSQTSGGFYNEQFF
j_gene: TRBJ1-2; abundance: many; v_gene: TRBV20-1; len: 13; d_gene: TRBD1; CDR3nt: TGCAGTGCGGAAGACAGGGCTTACTATGGCTACACCTTC; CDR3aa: CSAEDRAYYGYTF
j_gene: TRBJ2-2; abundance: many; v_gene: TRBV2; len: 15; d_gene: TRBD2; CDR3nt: TGTGCCAGCAGGCAACTAGCGACCAAGGCCGGGGAGCTGTTTTTT; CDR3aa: CASRQLATKAGELFF
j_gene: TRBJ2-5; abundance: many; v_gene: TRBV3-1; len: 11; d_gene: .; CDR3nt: TGTGCCAGCAGCCAAATGGGGACCCAGTACTTC; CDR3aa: CASSQMGTQYF
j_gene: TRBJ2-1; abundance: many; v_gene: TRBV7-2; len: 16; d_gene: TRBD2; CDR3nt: TGTGCCAGCAGCACCCCCGGGACTAGCGGGAGAAATGAGCAGTTCTTC; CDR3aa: CASSTPGTSGRNEQFF
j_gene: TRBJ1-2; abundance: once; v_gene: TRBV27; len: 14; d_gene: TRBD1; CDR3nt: TGTGCCAGCAGTCCATGGACAGGGAGCATAGACTACACCTTC; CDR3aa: CASSPWTGSIDYTF
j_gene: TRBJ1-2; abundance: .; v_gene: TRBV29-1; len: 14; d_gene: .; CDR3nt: TGCAGCGTTCTCCCGGCCGGGACGAACTATGGCTACACCTTC; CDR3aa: CSVLPAGTNYGYTF
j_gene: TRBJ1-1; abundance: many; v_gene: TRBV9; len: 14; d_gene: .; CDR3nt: TGTGCCAGCAGCCCGAACAGGGCGAACACTGAAGCTTTCTTT; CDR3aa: CASSPNRANTEAFF
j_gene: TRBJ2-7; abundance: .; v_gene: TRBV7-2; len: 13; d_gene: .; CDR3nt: TGTGCCAGCAGCTCCGACGGGTTGTACGAGCAGTACTTC; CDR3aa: CASSSDGLYEQYF
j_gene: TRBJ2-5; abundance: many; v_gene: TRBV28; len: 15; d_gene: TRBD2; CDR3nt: TGTGCCAGCAGTTTAATCCTAGCGGCCCAAGAGACCCAGTACTTC; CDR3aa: CASSLILAAQETQYF
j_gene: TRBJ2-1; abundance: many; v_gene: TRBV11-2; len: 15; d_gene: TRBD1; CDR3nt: TGTGCCAGCAGCGCGGGACAGGGTGGCAATGAGGAGCAGTTCTTC; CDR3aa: CASSAGQGGNEEQFF
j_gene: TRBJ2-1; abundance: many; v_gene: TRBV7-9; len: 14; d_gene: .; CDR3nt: TGTGCCAGCATGGGGCTAGTCCTCGTCGGTGAGCAGTTCTTC; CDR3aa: CASMGLVLVGEQFF
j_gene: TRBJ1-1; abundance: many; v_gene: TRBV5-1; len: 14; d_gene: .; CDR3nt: TGCGCCAGCAGCTCAGGGATCTATTACACTGAAGCTTTCTTT; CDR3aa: CASSSGIYYTEAFF
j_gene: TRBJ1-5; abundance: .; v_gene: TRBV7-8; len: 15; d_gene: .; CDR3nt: TGTGCCAGCAGCTCGTATGCCGGGCTCGGGCAGCCCCAGCATTTT; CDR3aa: CASSSYAGLGQPQHF
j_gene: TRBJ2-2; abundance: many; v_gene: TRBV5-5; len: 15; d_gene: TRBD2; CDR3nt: TGTGCCAGCAGCCTACTAGCGGCGAACACCGGGGAGCTGTTTTTT; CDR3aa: CASSLLAANTGELFF
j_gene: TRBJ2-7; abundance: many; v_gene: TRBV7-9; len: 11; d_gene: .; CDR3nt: TGTGCCAGCAGCCTCTGGGACGAGCAGTACTTC; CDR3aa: CASSLWDEQYF
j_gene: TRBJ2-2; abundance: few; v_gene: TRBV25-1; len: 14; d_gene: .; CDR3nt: TGTGCCAGCAGTGAATCAGGGGACGCCGGGGAGCTGTTTTTT; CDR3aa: CASSESGDAGELFF
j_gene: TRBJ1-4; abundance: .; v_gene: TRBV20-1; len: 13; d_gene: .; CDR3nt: TGCAGTGCTAGGGGCAGGGAGGGTGAAAAACTGTTTTTT; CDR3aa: CSARGREGEKLFF
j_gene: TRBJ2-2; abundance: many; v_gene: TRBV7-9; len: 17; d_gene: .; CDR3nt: TGTGCCAGCAGCTTAGATCATGAGACCCTGAACACCGGGGAGCTGTTTTTT; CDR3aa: CASSLDHETLNTGELFF
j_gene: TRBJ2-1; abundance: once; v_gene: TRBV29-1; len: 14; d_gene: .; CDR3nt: TGCAGCGTTGAAAGACTAGGAAACTACAATGAGCAGTTCTTC; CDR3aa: CSVERLGNYNEQFF
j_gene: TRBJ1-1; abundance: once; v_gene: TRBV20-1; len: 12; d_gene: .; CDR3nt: TGCAGTGCTAGGGGGGCGAACACTGAAGCTTTCTTT; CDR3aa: CSARGANTEAFF
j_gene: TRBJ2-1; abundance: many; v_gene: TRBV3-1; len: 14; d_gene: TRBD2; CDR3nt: TGTGCCAGCCGCACTAGCGGGAACTACAATGAGCAGTTCTTC; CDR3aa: CASRTSGNYNEQFF
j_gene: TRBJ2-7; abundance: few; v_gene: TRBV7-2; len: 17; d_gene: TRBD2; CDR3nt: TGTGCCAGCAGCTTAGGCACCCCCGGGAGGCCCTCCTACGAGCAGTACTTC; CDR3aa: CASSLGTPGRPSYEQYF
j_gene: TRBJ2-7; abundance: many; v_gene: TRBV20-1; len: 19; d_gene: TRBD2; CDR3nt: TGCAGTGCTAGACACCTTCTGACCGACCTAGCGGGGAGGGCGGGCGAGCAGTACTTC; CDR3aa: CSARHLLTDLAGRAGEQYF
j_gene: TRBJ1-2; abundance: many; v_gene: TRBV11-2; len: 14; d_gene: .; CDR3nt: TGTGCCAGCAGCTTAGCGGACAGTAACTATGGCTACACCTTC; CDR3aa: CASSLADSNYGYTF
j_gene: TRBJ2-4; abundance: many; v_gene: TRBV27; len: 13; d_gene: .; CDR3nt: TGTGCCAGCAGCGATTCGAGGGGGGACATTCAGTACTTC; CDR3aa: CASSDSRGDIQYF
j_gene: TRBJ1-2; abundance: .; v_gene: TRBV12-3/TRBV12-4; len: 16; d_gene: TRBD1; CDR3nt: TGTGCCAGCAGTTCCCTCTCGACAGGGGGGGGCTATGGCTACACCTTC; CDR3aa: CASSSLSTGGGYGYTF
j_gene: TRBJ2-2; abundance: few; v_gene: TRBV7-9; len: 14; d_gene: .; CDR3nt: TGTGCCAGCAGCCATGATCACCTCAGCGGGGAGCTGTTTTTT; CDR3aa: CASSHDHLSGELFF
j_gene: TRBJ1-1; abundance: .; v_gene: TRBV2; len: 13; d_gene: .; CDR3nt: TGTGCCAGCGCTCGGGCCCCGAATACTGAAGCTTTCTTT; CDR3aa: CASARAPNTEAFF
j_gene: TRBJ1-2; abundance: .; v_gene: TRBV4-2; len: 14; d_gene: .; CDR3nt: TGTGCCAGCAGCCAAGTGCGGGCTCCCTATGGCTACACCTTC; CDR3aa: CASSQVRAPYGYTF
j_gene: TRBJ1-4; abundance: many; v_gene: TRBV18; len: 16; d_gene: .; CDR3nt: TGTGCCAGCTCAGGCGTCCGGAATAGGTTTAATGAAAAACTGTTTTTT; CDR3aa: CASSGVRNRFNEKLFF